The clone carrying this T cell receptor beta chain was detected a few times. No antigen is known for it. The source of the sample is a study of blood T cells in healthy people across ages. Healthy Caucasian individuals from Russia aged 6 to 90 were enrolled as donors. PBMCs, at least 7 million per sample, were isolated. Study-level findings and limits: The study could not conclusively compare naive and antigen-experienced cells, given its unsorted PBMCs.

Then a second PCR, running about 6 to 12 cycles, was carried out with a sample-barcoded 5' primer and a J-beta primer mix. The template-switch adaptor, which had 12 random nucleotides, put a tag on each cDNA molecule. A single record per CDR3 protein comes from TCRdb applying MiXCR to the 5' RACE reads. The sample carries 1.5 million to 2 million distinct CDR3 sequences, about two fifths recorded once. The source material was blood. This TCR derives from a human donor in good health.

CDR3 loop: CASSFRSHENTEAFF. The CDR3 bases are TGTGCCAGCAGCTTCCGGAGCCATGAGAACACTGAAGCTTTCTTT. The rearrangement links TRBV7-9 to TRBJ1-1; D unresolved. V was trimmed by 3 bases and J by 1 base, leaving 12 bases between them. CDR1 is SEHNR and CDR2 is FQNEAQ in the germline V gene (reference sequence). This CDR3 has 15 amino acids.